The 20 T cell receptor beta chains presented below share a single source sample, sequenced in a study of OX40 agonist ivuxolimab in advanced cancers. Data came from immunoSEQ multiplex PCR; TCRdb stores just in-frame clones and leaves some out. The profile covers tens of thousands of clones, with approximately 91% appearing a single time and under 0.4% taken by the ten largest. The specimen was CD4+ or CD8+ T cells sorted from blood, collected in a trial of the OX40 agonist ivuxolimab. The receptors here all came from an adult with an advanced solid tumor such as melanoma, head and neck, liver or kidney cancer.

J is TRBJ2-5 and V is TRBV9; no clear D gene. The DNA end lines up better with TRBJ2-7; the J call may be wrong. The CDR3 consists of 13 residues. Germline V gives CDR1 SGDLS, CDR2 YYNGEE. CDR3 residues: CASSRRPDYEQYF. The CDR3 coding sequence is TGTGCCAGCAGCCGTAGGCCTGACTACGAGCAGTACTTC.

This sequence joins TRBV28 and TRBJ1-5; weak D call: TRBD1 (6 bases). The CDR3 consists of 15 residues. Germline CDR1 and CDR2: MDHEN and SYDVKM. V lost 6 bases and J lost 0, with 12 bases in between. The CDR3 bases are TGTGCCAGCAGCCGGCCGGGACATAGCAATCAGCCCCAGCATTTT. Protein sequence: CASSRPGHSNQPQHF.

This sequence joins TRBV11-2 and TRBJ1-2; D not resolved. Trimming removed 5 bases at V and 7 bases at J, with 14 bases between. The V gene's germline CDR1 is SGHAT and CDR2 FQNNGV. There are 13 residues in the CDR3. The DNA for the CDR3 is TGTGCCAGCAGCCTGAGACGATCGGGTGGCTACACCTTC. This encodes CASSLRRSGGYTF.

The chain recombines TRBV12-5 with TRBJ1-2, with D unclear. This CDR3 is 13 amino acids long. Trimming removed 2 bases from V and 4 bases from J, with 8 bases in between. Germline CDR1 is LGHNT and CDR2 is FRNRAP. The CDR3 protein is CASGLREFYGYTF. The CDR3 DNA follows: TGTGCTAGTGGTTTGCGGGAATTCTATGGCTACACCTTC.

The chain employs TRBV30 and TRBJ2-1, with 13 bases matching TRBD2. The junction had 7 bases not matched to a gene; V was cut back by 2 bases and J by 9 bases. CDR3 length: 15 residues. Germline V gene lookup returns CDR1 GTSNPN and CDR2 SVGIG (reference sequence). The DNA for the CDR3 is TGTGCCTGGAGTAACGGACTAGCGGGAGTCGGTGAGCAGTTCTTC. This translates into CAWSNGLAGVGEQFF. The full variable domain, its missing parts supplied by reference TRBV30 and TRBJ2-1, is SQTIHQWPATLVQPVGSPLSLECTVEGTSNPNLYWYRQAAGRGLQLLFYSVGIGQISSEVPQNLSASRPQDRQFILSSKKLLLSDSGFYLCAWSNGLAGVGEQFFGPGTRLTVL.

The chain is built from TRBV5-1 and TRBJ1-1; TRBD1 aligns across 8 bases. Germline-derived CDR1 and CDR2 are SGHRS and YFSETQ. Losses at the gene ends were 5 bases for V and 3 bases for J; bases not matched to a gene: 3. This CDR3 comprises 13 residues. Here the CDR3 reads CASRLQGDTEAFF. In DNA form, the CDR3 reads TGCGCCAGCAGGCTACAGGGGGACACTGAAGCTTTCTTT. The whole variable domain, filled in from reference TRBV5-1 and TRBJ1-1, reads KAGVTQTPRYLIKTRGQQVTLSCSPISGHRSVSWYQQTPGQGLQFLFEYFSETQRNKGNFPGRFSGRQFSNSRSEMNVSTLELGDSALYLCASRLQGDTEAFFGQGTRLTVV.

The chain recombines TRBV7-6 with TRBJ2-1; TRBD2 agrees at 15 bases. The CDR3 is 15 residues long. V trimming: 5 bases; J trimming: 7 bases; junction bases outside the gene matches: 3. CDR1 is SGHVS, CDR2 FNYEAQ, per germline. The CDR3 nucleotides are TGTGCCAGCAGCAGGACTAGCGGGAGGGGGAATGAGCAGTTCTTC. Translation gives CASSRTSGRGNEQFF.

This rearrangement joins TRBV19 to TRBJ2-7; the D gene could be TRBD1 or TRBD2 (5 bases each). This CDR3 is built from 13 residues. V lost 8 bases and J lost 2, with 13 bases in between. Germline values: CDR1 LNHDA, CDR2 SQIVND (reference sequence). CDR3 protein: CASGRVGPYEQYF. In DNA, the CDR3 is TGTGCCAGTGGCCGGGTGGGACCCTACGAGCAGTACTTC.

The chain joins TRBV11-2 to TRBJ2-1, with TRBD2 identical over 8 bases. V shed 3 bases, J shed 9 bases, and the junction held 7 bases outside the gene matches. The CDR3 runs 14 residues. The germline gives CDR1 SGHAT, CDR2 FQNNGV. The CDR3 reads CASSLGGLAIEQFF. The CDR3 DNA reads TGTGCCAGCAGCTTGGGAGGACTAGCAATTGAGCAGTTCTTC.

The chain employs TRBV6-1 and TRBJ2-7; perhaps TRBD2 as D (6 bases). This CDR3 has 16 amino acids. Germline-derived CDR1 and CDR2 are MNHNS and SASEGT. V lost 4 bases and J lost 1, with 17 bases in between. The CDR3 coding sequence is TGTGCCAGCAGTGTCACCGGGACTGAAATTTCCTACGAGCAGTACTTC. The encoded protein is CASSVTGTEISYEQYF.

The CDR3 protein is CASRKGLAGVETQYF. CDR3 sequence (DNA): TGTGCCAGCAGGAAGGGACTAGCGGGAGTGGAGACCCAGTACTTC. The chain uses TRBV6-5 and TRBJ2-5; 14 bases map to TRBD2. Germline CDR1 MNHEY, CDR2 SVGAGI. The CDR3 has 15 residues. Germline trimming cut 6 bases from V and 5 bases from J; bases unmatched to any gene: 5.

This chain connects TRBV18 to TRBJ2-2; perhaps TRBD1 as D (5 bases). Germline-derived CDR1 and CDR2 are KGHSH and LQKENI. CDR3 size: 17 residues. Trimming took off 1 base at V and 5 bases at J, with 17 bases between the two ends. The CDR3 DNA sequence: TGTGCCAGCTCACCACTTTTGTCGGGTCCAGGGACCGGGGAGCTGTTTTTT. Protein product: CASSPLLSGPGTGELFF.

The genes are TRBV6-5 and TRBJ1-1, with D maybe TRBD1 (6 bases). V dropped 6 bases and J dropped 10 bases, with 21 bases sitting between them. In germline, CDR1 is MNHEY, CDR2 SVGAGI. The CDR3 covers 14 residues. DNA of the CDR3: TGTGCCAGCAGACAGGGCTCGTCTGCCGGGATAGCTTTCTTT. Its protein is CASRQGSSAGIAFF.

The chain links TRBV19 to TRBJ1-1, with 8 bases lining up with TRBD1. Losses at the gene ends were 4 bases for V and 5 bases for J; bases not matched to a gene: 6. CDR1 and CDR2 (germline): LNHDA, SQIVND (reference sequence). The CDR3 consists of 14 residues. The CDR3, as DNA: TGTGCCAGTAGTACCGGACAGGGTGGGACTGAAGCTTTCTTT. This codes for CASSTGQGGTEAFF.

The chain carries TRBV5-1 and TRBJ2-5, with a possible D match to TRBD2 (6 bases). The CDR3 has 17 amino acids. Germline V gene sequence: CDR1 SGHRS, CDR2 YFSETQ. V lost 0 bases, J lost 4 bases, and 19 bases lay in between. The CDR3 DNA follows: TGCGCCAGCAGCTTGGCAGGTCGGGGAGGTACAGGAGAGACCCAGTACTTC. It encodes CASSLAGRGGTGETQYF.

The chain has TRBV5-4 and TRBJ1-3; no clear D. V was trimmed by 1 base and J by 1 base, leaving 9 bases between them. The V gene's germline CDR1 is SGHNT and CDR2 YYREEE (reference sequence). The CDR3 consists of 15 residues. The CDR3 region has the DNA TGTGCCAGCAGCTTGCGGGGAGGGTCTGGAAACACCATATATTTT. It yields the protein CASSLRGGSGNTIYF.

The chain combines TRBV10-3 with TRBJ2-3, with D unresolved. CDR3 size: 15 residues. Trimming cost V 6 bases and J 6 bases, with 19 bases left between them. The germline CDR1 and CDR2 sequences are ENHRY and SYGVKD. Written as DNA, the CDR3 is TGTGCCATCAGCCCCCAACCTAGGACCACCGATACGCAGTATTTT. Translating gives CAISPQPRTTDTQYF.

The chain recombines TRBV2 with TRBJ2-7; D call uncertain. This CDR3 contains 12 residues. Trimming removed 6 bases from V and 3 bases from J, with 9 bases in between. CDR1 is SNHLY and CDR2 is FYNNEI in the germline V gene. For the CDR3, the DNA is TGTGCCAGCAGCGCCTTCCTCTACGAGCAGTACTTC. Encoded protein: CASSAFLYEQYF.

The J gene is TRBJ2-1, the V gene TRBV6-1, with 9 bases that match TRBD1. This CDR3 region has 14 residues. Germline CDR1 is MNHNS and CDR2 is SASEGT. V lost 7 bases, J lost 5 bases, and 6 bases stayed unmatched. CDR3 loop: CASTQTGGNNEQFF. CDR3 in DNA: TGTGCCAGCACGCAGACAGGGGGAAACAATGAGCAGTTCTTC.

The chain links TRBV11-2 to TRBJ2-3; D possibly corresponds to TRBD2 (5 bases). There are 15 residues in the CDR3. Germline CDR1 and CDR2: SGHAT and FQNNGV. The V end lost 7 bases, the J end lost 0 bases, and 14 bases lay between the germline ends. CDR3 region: CASNPRASSTDTQYF. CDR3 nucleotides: TGTGCCAGCAATCCTAGGGCTAGCAGCACAGATACGCAGTATTTT.